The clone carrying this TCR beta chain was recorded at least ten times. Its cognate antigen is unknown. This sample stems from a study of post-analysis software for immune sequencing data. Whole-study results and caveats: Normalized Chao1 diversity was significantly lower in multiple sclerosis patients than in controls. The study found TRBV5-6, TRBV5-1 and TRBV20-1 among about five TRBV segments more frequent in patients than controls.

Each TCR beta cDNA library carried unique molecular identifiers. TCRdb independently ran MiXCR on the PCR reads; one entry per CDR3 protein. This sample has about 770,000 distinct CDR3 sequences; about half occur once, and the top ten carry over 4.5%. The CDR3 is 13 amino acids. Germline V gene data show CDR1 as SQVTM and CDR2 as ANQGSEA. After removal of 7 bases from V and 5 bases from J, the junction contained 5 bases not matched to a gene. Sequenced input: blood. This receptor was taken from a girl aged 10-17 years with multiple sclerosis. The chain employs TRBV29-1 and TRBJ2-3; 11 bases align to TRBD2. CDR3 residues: CSGRLAGRDTQYF. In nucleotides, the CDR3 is TGCAGCGGACGACTAGCGGGACGAGATACGCAGTATTTT.